These T cell receptor beta chains were read from a single sample in a study of cytotoxic CD8 clonotypes in ibrutinib-treated CLL. Some clones are missing from TCRdb's copy, which holds only in-frame ones; the method was immunoSEQ multiplex PCR. The sample holds about 140,000 clones, around 93% seen once. The sequencing used PBMCs, collected after 12 months of ibrutinib treatment. The receptors originated from a human donor with chronic lymphocytic leukemia. CDR3s include the opening cysteine and the closing phenylalanine or tryptophan. The D gene is left open where the match is weak. Size is stated for part of the rows, as once, few or many counts, or as a class when the clone is expanded.

j_gene: TRBJ2-1
abundance: once
v_gene: TRBV28
d_gene: NA
CDR3nt: TGTGCCAGCAGCACCGGGACCTCGAGGGGGCAGTTCTTC
CDR3aa: CASSTGTSRGQFF

j_gene: TRBJ2-4
abundance: NA
v_gene: TRBV29-1
d_gene: NA
CDR3nt: TGCAGCGTTGTAAGTCCAAACATTCAGTACTTC
CDR3aa: CSVVSPNIQYF

j_gene: TRBJ1-1
abundance: NA
v_gene: TRBV2
d_gene: NA
CDR3nt: TGTGCCAGCAGTGACGATGGGAACACTGAAGCTTTCTTT
CDR3aa: CASSDDGNTEAFF

j_gene: TRBJ1-1
abundance: NA
v_gene: TRBV7-9
d_gene: NA
CDR3nt: TGTGCCAGCAGCTCACCAGGGTCGAACACTGAAGCTTTCTTT
CDR3aa: CASSSPGSNTEAFF

j_gene: TRBJ2-5
abundance: NA
v_gene: TRBV4-2
d_gene: NA
CDR3nt: TGTGCCAGCAGCCAAGGGCCAAACCAAGAGACCCAGTACTTC
CDR3aa: CASSQGPNQETQYF

j_gene: TRBJ1-1
abundance: NA
v_gene: TRBV11-1
d_gene: TRBD1
CDR3nt: TGTGCCAGCAGCCGGTACAGGGGAGTGAACACTGAAGCTTTCTTT
CDR3aa: CASSRYRGVNTEAFF

j_gene: TRBJ2-7
abundance: NA
v_gene: TRBV10-2
d_gene: NA
CDR3nt: TGCGCCAGCAGCATTAATACTAGAGCCTACGAGCAGTACTTC
CDR3aa: CASSINTRAYEQYF

j_gene: TRBJ2-3
abundance: once
v_gene: TRBV4-1
d_gene: TRBD1
CDR3nt: TGCGCCAGCAGCCGAGGGACAGGGTTAACAGATACGCAGTATTTT
CDR3aa: CASSRGTGLTDTQYF

j_gene: TRBJ2-1
abundance: once
v_gene: TRBV5-6
d_gene: NA
CDR3nt: TGTGCCAGCAGCGTAAAGGGTTGGACTTTCCACTCCTACAATGAGCAGTTCTTC
CDR3aa: CASSVKGWTFHSYNEQFF

j_gene: TRBJ2-7
abundance: NA
v_gene: TRBV5-8
d_gene: TRBD1
CDR3nt: TGTGCCAGCAGCTTGGGGGCAGGGGGTATCTACGAGCAGTACTTC
CDR3aa: CASSLGAGGIYEQYF

j_gene: TRBJ1-4
abundance: NA
v_gene: TRBV27
d_gene: NA
CDR3nt: TGTGCCAGCAGGGGGGTTGCAACTAATGAAAAACTGTTTTTT
CDR3aa: CASRGVATNEKLFF

j_gene: TRBJ2-3
abundance: NA
v_gene: TRBV7-9
d_gene: NA
CDR3nt: TGTGCCAGCAGCTTCAGCGCTAGCACAGATACGCAGTATTTT
CDR3aa: CASSFSASTDTQYF

j_gene: TRBJ1-1
abundance: NA
v_gene: TRBV7-9
d_gene: NA
CDR3nt: TGTGCCAGCAGCTCGGAGGGGGTCACTGAAGCTTTCTTT
CDR3aa: CASSSEGVTEAFF

j_gene: TRBJ2-3
abundance: NA
v_gene: TRBV29-1
d_gene: NA
CDR3nt: TGCAGCGTTGAGGGGGAGTACCACACAGATACGCAGTATTTT
CDR3aa: CSVEGEYHTDTQYF

j_gene: TRBJ2-7
abundance: NA
v_gene: TRBV11-2
d_gene: NA
CDR3nt: TGTGCCAGCAGTTCGGGCCTCGCCAACTACGAGCAGTACTTC
CDR3aa: CASSSGLANYEQYF

j_gene: TRBJ1-4
abundance: NA
v_gene: TRBV27
d_gene: NA
CDR3nt: TGTGCCAGCAGTTATAATGTCGGAACTAATGAAAAACTGTTTTTT
CDR3aa: CASSYNVGTNEKLFF

j_gene: TRBJ2-7
abundance: NA
v_gene: TRBV7-7
d_gene: NA
CDR3nt: TGTGCTAGCAGCCCACAGGGACCCTCCTACGAGCAGTACTTC
CDR3aa: CASSPQGPSYEQYF

j_gene: TRBJ2-5
abundance: few
v_gene: TRBV7-9
d_gene: NA
CDR3nt: TGTGCCAGCAGCTTCCTTGAGACCCAGTACTTC
CDR3aa: CASSFLETQYF

j_gene: TRBJ1-1
abundance: NA
v_gene: TRBV7-6
d_gene: NA
CDR3nt: TGTGCCAGCAGGACACACGGGGAAGCTTTCTTT
CDR3aa: CASRTHGEAFF

j_gene: TRBJ2-1
abundance: NA
v_gene: TRBV27
d_gene: TRBD2
CDR3nt: TGTGCCAGCAGTTCGGCGGGGGGCAATGAGCAGTTCTTC
CDR3aa: CASSSAGGNEQFF

j_gene: TRBJ2-1
abundance: once
v_gene: TRBV30
d_gene: NA
CDR3nt: TGTGCCTGGACCCACTCCTACAATGAGCAGTTCTTC
CDR3aa: CAWTHSYNEQFF

j_gene: TRBJ2-1
abundance: NA
v_gene: TRBV29-1
d_gene: NA
CDR3nt: TGCAGCGTTACGGAATCCTACAATGAGCAGTTCTTC
CDR3aa: CSVTESYNEQFF

j_gene: TRBJ1-3
abundance: NA
v_gene: TRBV7-3
d_gene: NA
CDR3nt: TGTGCCAGCAGCTTAGCCAGCTCTGGAAACACCATATATTTT
CDR3aa: CASSLASSGNTIYF

j_gene: TRBJ2-7
abundance: NA
v_gene: TRBV5-5
d_gene: NA
CDR3nt: TGTGCCAGCAGCCCCCCTCAGGACGAGCAGTACTTC
CDR3aa: CASSPPQDEQYF

j_gene: TRBJ2-3
abundance: NA
v_gene: TRBV19
d_gene: NA
CDR3nt: TGTGCCAGTAGTATGAGCGGGAGCACAGATACGCAGTATTTT
CDR3aa: CASSMSGSTDTQYF

j_gene: TRBJ1-4
abundance: NA
v_gene: TRBV28
d_gene: TRBD1
CDR3nt: TGTGCCAGCAGTCCCAGACAGGGCGTTGAAAAACTGTTTTTT
CDR3aa: CASSPRQGVEKLFF

j_gene: TRBJ2-3
abundance: NA
v_gene: TRBV28
d_gene: NA
CDR3nt: TGTGCCAGCAGTTTTACATGGGAACTTAGCACAGATACGCAGTATTTT
CDR3aa: CASSFTWELSTDTQYF

j_gene: TRBJ2-1
abundance: NA
v_gene: TRBV27
d_gene: NA
CDR3nt: TGTGCCAGCAGTTTTGAAGGGGTAAGAGAGCAGTTCTTC
CDR3aa: CASSFEGVREQFF

j_gene: TRBJ2-7
abundance: NA
v_gene: TRBV4-2
d_gene: NA
CDR3nt: TGTGCCAGCAGCCAAGAGCAGGGCTACGAGCAGTACTTC
CDR3aa: CASSQEQGYEQYF

j_gene: TRBJ1-4
abundance: NA
v_gene: TRBV5-1
d_gene: TRBD1
CDR3nt: TGCGCCAGCAGCCCTCTAGGACAGGGAAGAGAAAAACTGTTTTTT
CDR3aa: CASSPLGQGREKLFF

j_gene: TRBJ2-3
abundance: NA
v_gene: TRBV7-6
d_gene: TRBD2
CDR3nt: TGTGCCAGCAGCCCAGCGGGAGTGGCCACAGATACGCAGTATTTT
CDR3aa: CASSPAGVATDTQYF

j_gene: TRBJ2-5
abundance: NA
v_gene: TRBV7-9
d_gene: NA
CDR3nt: TGTGCCAGCAGCTTAGAGCGCACTTTCGAGACCCAGTACTTC
CDR3aa: CASSLERTFETQYF

j_gene: TRBJ2-1
abundance: NA
v_gene: TRBV11-3
d_gene: NA
CDR3nt: TGTGCCAGCAGCGGCAGGGTTTACAATGAGCAGTTCTTC
CDR3aa: CASSGRVYNEQFF